This is a list of T cell receptor beta chains from one sample in a study of radiotherapy plus CTLA-4 blockade in lung cancer. Clones were read by immunoSEQ multiplex PCR, and TCRdb kept only the in-frame ones, dropping some. The sample yields around 100,000 clones, roughly 77% seen once. This specimen was peripheral blood, taken from a patient treated with radiotherapy plus ipilimumab. Source of these receptors: a human donor with non-small cell lung cancer that progressed on radiotherapy plus ipilimumab. Some clones in this sample may be carry-over from other donors' samples. The CDR3 runs from the conserved cysteine through the conserved F or W. Each record gives: V gene, D gene, J gene, clone size, CDR3 DNA, CDR3 protein. The D gene is left open where the match is weak. A clone size is listed for some rows: how often the clone was seen (once, few, many), or a class if it is expanded.

>TRBV4-3|.|TRBJ2-3|.
TGCGCCAGCAGCGACGGGAGGGGGCGAGAAGATACGCAGTCTTTT
CASSDGRGREDTQSF
>TRBV5-6|TRBD1|TRBJ1-2|.
TGTGCCAGCAGCCGAGTCCGGGACAGGGGGCTGTCTAACTATGGCTACACCTTC
CASSRVRDRGLSNYGYTF
>TRBV7-2|TRBD1|TRBJ2-3|.
TGTGCCAGCAGCCCAAGGGGGCCCGGACAGGGTTCAGATACGCAGTATTTT
CASSPRGPGQGSDTQYF
>TRBV19|.|TRBJ2-7|once
TGTGCCAGTAGTATTCACTTAAGCTCCTACGAGCAGTACTTC
CASSIHLSSYEQYF
>TRBV5-1|TRBD1|TRBJ1-1|.
TGCGCCAGCAGCTTACCTACAGGGGGCAGGAACACTGAAGCTTTCTTT
CASSLPTGGRNTEAFF
>TRBV6-1|.|TRBJ1-3|.
TGTGCCAGCAGTGAATCGGGATTTGACACCATATATTTT
CASSESGFDTIYF
>TRBV4-2|TRBD2|TRBJ2-3|.
TGTGCCAGCAGCCTGGGACTAGCGGTTTCGACTAGCACAGATACGCAGTATTTT
CASSLGLAVSTSTDTQYF
>TRBV9|.|TRBJ1-3|once
TGTGCCAGCAGCGTAGGCGGCAGAACTGGAAACACCATATATTTT
CASSVGGRTGNTIYF
>TRBV5-1|.|TRBJ1-2|.
TGCGCCAGCAGCTTTTTTACGGGTCCGGCCTATGGCTACACCTTC
CASSFFTGPAYGYTF
>TRBV5-4|TRBD1|TRBJ2-5|.
TGTGCCAGCAGCTTTGGGCCAGGGGGCTATGAGACCCAGTACTTC
CASSFGPGGYETQYF
>TRBV6-4|TRBD2|TRBJ2-2|few
TGTGCCAGCAGTCTAGCGGGGGACAACACCGGGGAGCTGTTTTTT
CASSLAGDNTGELFF
>TRBV15|TRBD1|TRBJ1-2|.
TGTGCCACCAGCAGAGGACAGGGAGCCGTCTATGGCTACACCTTC
CATSRGQGAVYGYTF
>TRBV9|.|TRBJ1-4|.
TGTGCCAGCAGCGTAACACAGGACCCCTATAATGAAAAACTGTTTTTT
CASSVTQDPYNEKLFF
>TRBV5-5|.|TRBJ2-3|once
TGTGCCAGCAGCATAGAGCCAAGCACAGATACGCAGTATTTT
CASSIEPSTDTQYF
>TRBV5-1|.|TRBJ2-3|.
TGCGCCAGCAGCTCACAGGGCTCGGATACGCAGTATTTT
CASSSQGSDTQYF
>TRBV27|.|TRBJ2-3|.
TGTGCCAGCAGTTTTACCCTTAAGGGTGTAGATACGCAGTATTTT
CASSFTLKGVDTQYF
>TRBV28|.|TRBJ1-1|.
TGTGCCAGTTCCCCCTTTTGGCTCTTCGCTGAAGCTTTCTTT
CASSPFWLFAEAFF
>TRBV28|TRBD1|TRBJ2-5|.
TGTGCCAGCAGTTTGGGACAGGGTAGGGGCCAGTACTTC
CASSLGQGRGQYF
>TRBV5-6|TRBD1|TRBJ2-1|.
TGTGCCAGCAGCTTGGGAGGGACAGGGGGCAATGAGCAGTTCTTC
CASSLGGTGGNEQFF
>TRBV29-1|.|TRBJ1-2|.
TGCAGCGTTGAGGAAGGGGCTGGCTATGGCTACACCTTC
CSVEEGAGYGYTF
>TRBV7-2|TRBD2|TRBJ2-3|.
TGTGCCAGCAGCCCTATGTTAGCGGGTTTACTCCCATATACGCAGTATTTT
CASSPMLAGLLPYTQYF
>TRBV6-5|.|TRBJ1-6|.
TGTGCCAGCAGTTACTCGAGTGGTTATAATTCACCCCTCCACTTT
CASSYSSGYNSPLHF
>TRBV11-2|TRBD2|TRBJ2-3|.
TGTGCCAGCAGCTTAGTTCGGGAGGGAAATACGCAGTATTTT
CASSLVREGNTQYF
>TRBV11-2|TRBD2|TRBJ2-3|.
TGTGCCAGCAGCAAACGTGAGGGACTAGCGGGCCCCACAGATACGCAGTATTTT
CASSKREGLAGPTDTQYF
>TRBV18|.|TRBJ2-5|.
TGTGCCAGCTCACCAAACAGACAAGAGACCCAGTACTTC
CASSPNRQETQYF
>TRBV14|TRBD1|TRBJ1-2|.
TGTGCCAGCAGCCAAGGGACAGGCTATGGCTACACCTTC
CASSQGTGYGYTF
>TRBV7-2|TRBD1|TRBJ1-1|.
TGTGCCAGCAGCTTTACTCGACAGGGAGACACTGAAGCTTTCTTT
CASSFTRQGDTEAFF
>TRBV29-1|.|TRBJ1-2|once
TGCAGCGTTGATCCGGGACACAGCTACACCTTC
CSVDPGHSYTF
>TRBV7-2|TRBD2|TRBJ2-3|.
TGTGCCAGCAGCTTTTTGGGACTAGTGGCAGATACGCAGTATTTT
CASSFLGLVADTQYF
>TRBV5-1|.|TRBJ1-2|.
TGCGCCAGCAGCCGAGAACAGGGTCGGAACTATGGCTACACCTTC
CASSREQGRNYGYTF
>TRBV29-1|TRBD1|TRBJ1-5|.
TGCAGCGTTTTGGACAGGTTGGATCAGCCCCAGCATTTT
CSVLDRLDQPQHF
>TRBV5-4|.|TRBJ1-1|.
TGTGCCAGCAGCTTGAGTAGGACTGAAGCTTTCTTT
CASSLSRTEAFF
>TRBV21-1|.|TRBJ1-5|.
TGTGCCAGCAGCCAAGTGTTGCTACATTGGCATCATCAGCCCCAGCATTTT
CASSQVLLHWHHQPQHF
>TRBV6-1|.|TRBJ2-6|few
TGTGCCAGCAGTGAGGGGGCTGGGGCCAACGTCCTGACTTTC
CASSEGAGANVLTF
>TRBV7-3|TRBD1|TRBJ1-2|.
TGTGCCAGCAGCAGACGGACAGGACCTAACTATGGCTACACCTTC
CASSRRTGPNYGYTF
>TRBV4-2|TRBD2|TRBJ2-3|once
TGTGCCAGCAGCCAAGAAGCGGGGGCCATCACAGATACGCAGTATTTT
CASSQEAGAITDTQYF
>TRBV29-1|.|TRBJ2-7|.
TGCAGCGTTGAAGGGGCAGACTCCTACGAGCAGTACTTC
CSVEGADSYEQYF
>TRBV11-3|.|TRBJ2-7|.
TGTGCCAGCAGCTTAGGGGGGCCCTACGAGCAGTACTTC
CASSLGGPYEQYF
>TRBV7-8|.|TRBJ1-3|.
TGTGCCAGCAGCTTAAACAGGGCTCGAAACACCATATATTTT
CASSLNRARNTIYF
>TRBV2|TRBD1|TRBJ2-5|.
TGTGCCAGCAGTAGCCCGGGACAGGGACAAGAGACCCAGTACTTC
CASSSPGQGQETQYF
>TRBV14|.|TRBJ1-5|.
TGTGCCAGCAGCCTATCGTCGGGGCAGCCCCAGCATTTT
CASSLSSGQPQHF
>TRBV6-5|.|TRBJ1-5|.
TGTGCCAGCAATTATAACAGACGGTATAGCAATCAGCCCCAGCATTTT
CASNYNRRYSNQPQHF
>TRBV15|.|TRBJ2-1|once
TGTGCCACCAGCAGAGATTGGGTAGCAGGCAATGAGCAGTTCTTC
CATSRDWVAGNEQFF
>TRBV28|TRBD1|TRBJ2-3|.
TGTGCCACCCTGGGGACAGGGGGCGCAGATGGCACAGATACGCAGTATTTT
CATLGTGGADGTDTQYF
>TRBV29-1|.|TRBJ1-1|.
TGCAGCGTTGAAGATACCAGGGAGGCTTTCTTT
CSVEDTREAFF
>TRBV7-6|.|TRBJ1-5|few
TGTGCCAGCAGCCAGGGGAATCAGCCCCAGCATTTT
CASSQGNQPQHF
>TRBV28|TRBD1|TRBJ2-7|.
TGTGCCAGCAGTACACCGGGACAGGGGATGCCCTACGAGCAGTACTTC
CASSTPGQGMPYEQYF
>TRBV18|.|TRBJ1-6|.
TGTGCCAGCTCACCTGATGTTCTTTCACCCCTCCACTTT
CASSPDVLSPLHF
>TRBV5-8|.|TRBJ1-5|.
TGTGCCAGCAGCTTGGAGCCCACAGTTCCCCAGCATTTT
CASSLEPTVPQHF
>TRBV5-4|.|TRBJ2-3|.
TGTGCCAGCAACGACATGCGCGACACAGATACGCAGTATTTT
CASNDMRDTDTQYF
>TRBV6-5|.|TRBJ2-7|.
TGTGCCAGCAGTTACCCCGGAACAGGGACCTACGAGCAGTACTTC
CASSYPGTGTYEQYF
>TRBV18|.|TRBJ1-2|.
TGTGCCAGCTCGTACACGGGGGATGGCTACACCTTC
CASSYTGDGYTF
>TRBV27|TRBD1|TRBJ1-5|few
TGTGCCAGCATACCGGGACAGGGGACCTTTAGCAATCAGCCCCAGCATTTT
CASIPGQGTFSNQPQHF
>TRBV6-6|TRBD1|TRBJ2-7|.
TGTGCCAGCAGAGGACAGGGGGCCTTCGGCGAGCAGTACTTC
CASRGQGAFGEQYF
>TRBV27|.|TRBJ1-1|.
TGTGCCAGCAGCCGGTGGGGAGCAGAAGAAGCTTTCTTT
CASSRWGAEEAFF